This T cell receptor beta chain appears in the sequencing data of a study of T cell responses to AZD1222 COVID-19 vaccine. Some clones are missing from TCRdb's copy, which holds only in-frame ones; the method was immunoSEQ multiplex PCR. Of around 130,000 clones in the sample, 93% were seen once. Germline V CDR1 and CDR2: MNHEY, SVGAGI. V shed 2 bases and J 2 bases; nucleotides not matched to a gene: 2. This CDR3 contains 16 residues. The gene calls are TRBV6-5 and TRBJ2-1, with 11 bases lining up with TRBD2. The specimen was peripheral blood, collected on day 0 of AZD1222 vaccination. The sequence was collected from an adult in good health. CDR3 protein: CASSYGLAGTYNEQFF. The CDR3 region has the DNA TGTGCCAGCAGTTACGGACTAGCGGGTACCTACAATGAGCAGTTCTTC.